The source of this T cell receptor (beta chain) is a study of cytomegalovirus exposure and HLA in healthy donors (dated by TCRdb to about 2017). Context from the whole study: According to an earlier analysis of several hundred of the donors, about 190 million T cells yielded 117 million unique TCR beta sequences and more than 250 Gb of sequence data. An early release that covered more than 550 HLA-typed donors contained approximately 300 gigabases of sequencing data and 75 million to 100 million unique TCR sequences. Of the roughly 400 genotyped donors, 81% were placed in the genetic ancestry cluster associated with self-reported Caucasian donors. The study aimed to test whether cataloging public T cell receptors could reveal signatures of past pathogen exposure. The T cell repertoires of several hundred subjects were profiled by immunosequencing and related to cytomegalovirus serostatus. Along with the approximately 650-subject first cohort, a separate validation cohort of over 90 different subjects was used. High-throughput TCR immunosequencing, statistical association of individual TCRs with disease status, and machine learning were combined to predict cytomegalovirus infection status. To study patterns of TCR occurrence, a later analysis re-analyzed previously published TCR beta repertoires from around 660 donors and added high-resolution HLA genotyping. The later analysis used no new phenotypic data to find candidate immune exposures, relying instead on TCR beta sequences and their occurrence across donors. An earlier analysis of 500 to 750 of the donors applied high-throughput TCR beta sequencing to assess whether each TCR beta V gene segment acted as functional or pseudogenic. Donor age, sex, ethnicity and CMV serostatus were compiled together with the repertoire data. Genome-wide SNP genotypes for about 60% of the 666 donors were used in a later genetic analysis, which treated that subset as a discovery cohort. Every repertoire in the discovery cohort had been generated on one and the same sequencing platform. HLA typing covered class I and class II loci at four-digit resolution. The number of typed donors differed by locus: roughly 629-640 for A, B, C, DRB1 and DQB1; about 520 for DQA1; roughly 600 for DPA1; and 400 to 480 for DPB1. A handful of DR-DQ haplotypes were handled as single units for association and clustering because linkage in the cohort was strong. Among some 400 genotyped donors of the cohort, an average of roughly 230,000 unique TCR beta nucleotide sequences was sequenced per donor, of which about 20% were non-productive. Broad study findings and their caveats: When HLA alleles, especially DR and DQ, strongly co-occurred, TCR associations were difficult to assign to individual alleles. Most TCR sequences were observed very rarely across donors, whereas some public TCRs were present in many individuals. A few of the identified cytomegalovirus-associated TCR beta chains were confirmed in vitro to be specific for cytomegalovirus antigens. The study listed 164 TCR beta chains as associated with cytomegalovirus. Linkage disequilibrium might explain the correlated functional status among segregating V segments, but an unknown experimental factor could not be excluded. In both the original and validation cohorts, the classifier was reported to diagnose cytomegalovirus status with high specificity and sensitivity. In an earlier analysis of some 640 of the donors, most TCR beta V segments were observed in productive rearrangements about 87% or about 30% of the time, broadly matching IMGT annotations. Some IMGT-functional V segments, including TRBV6-2 and TRBV6-3, could not be told apart with the 87-base-pair reads, so those segments were excluded. A cluster of highly shared sequence variants was judged likely to represent a technical artifact of the sequencing pipeline. Specific HLA alleles were associated with around 18,000 TCR beta sequences at a false discovery rate of 0.05 in a later analysis. In a later analysis, the rate of TCR association differed among HLA loci, with DRB1 alleles having the most associated TCRs and HLA-C alleles having the fewest. The earlier analysis of some 540 of the donors excluded roughly 17 rarely observed V segments, including chromosome 9 orphons, because counts were too low. A further reported finding was that TCR beta sequences accurately predicted the HLA-A and HLA-B alleles for most subjects in the first cohort. The only immune exposure information available for the cohort was CMV serostatus. Roughly uniform sequencing depth across donors was assumed in presence/absence analyses, although this assumption may not hold. Because HLA typing was missing for some donors at each locus, association tests included only the typed subset. In a later analysis, most CMV-associated TCR beta chains were found to appear HLA-restricted, with HLA associations seemingly driven largely by CMV exposure. In this cohort, only TCR beta chains were sequenced, and detectable features were limited by the absence of alpha or paired-chain data. It was suggested by the authors that the approach could potentially be generalized to other disease states and immunological phenotypes. Several of the top co-occurrence clusters appeared to be linked to parvovirus B19, influenza, CMV and Epstein-Barr virus, according to a later analysis. A later analysis found that HLA-associated TCR beta chains were more clonally expanded and had lower generation probabilities than equally common non-associated chains. According to a later genetic analysis, donors in an Asian-associated ancestry cluster had fewer N-insertions in productive TCRs than the approximately 670-donor mean. A later genetic analysis associated a missense DCLRE1C variant with V-gene and J-gene trimming of TCR beta chains, and an independent cohort replicated the association.

The cohort was made up of hundreds of healthy bone marrow donors. Cohort members were all nominally healthy when sampled, although unrecorded immune exposures were likely present. The donor tested CMV seronegative, placing the donor among the 350 to 400 seronegative members of the cohort. Every donor gave a peripheral blood sample, and the peripheral blood mononuclear cells from that sample were used for TCR beta sequencing. The Qiagen DNeasy Blood Extraction Kit was used to extract genomic DNA from the blood cell samples. Based on the germline V gene, the CDR1 and CDR2 sequences are SGHTA and FQGTGA. From the cysteine through the phenylalanine, the CDR3 covers 19 amino acids. Just the 57-base CDR3 DNA is kept, in frame starting at base 1. Trimming accounts for 0 bases at V and 0 bases at J, while the number of junction bases matched to no gene is 7. The library was generated by the immunoSEQ multiplex PCR assay. For the multiplex PCR, a mixture combining 60 forward primers for TCR Vbeta segments and 13 reverse primers for TCR Jbeta segments was used. The CDR3 region of rearranged TCR beta genes was amplified from genomic DNA by a multiplex PCR assay. On the Illumina HiSeq System, the amplified TCR beta libraries were sequenced as 87-base-pair reads. The study's own analysis went as follows. In a later analysis, some 80 million unique TCR beta chains were counted across the 666 repertoires, and about 9.9 million of these chains were shared by at least two donors. Raw reads were error-corrected and collapsed into unique sequences with a nearest-neighbor algorithm that merged closely related sequences to remove PCR and sequencing errors. V, D and J gene segments were assigned by aligning CDR3 sequences to IMGT reference sequences. For a sequence to be retained, at least a six-nucleotide match to both a V gene segment and a J gene segment was required. A rearrangement counted as productive if the CDR3 had no stop codons and remained in frame with V and J, and every other rearrangement counted as non-productive. CDR3 was defined according to IMGT convention as the region running from the second conserved V-encoded cysteine to the conserved J-encoded phenylalanine. In an earlier analysis of around 600 of the donors, sequences lacking an unambiguous match to a single V gene segment were excluded. An earlier analysis of about 600 of the donors called V segments functional above 56.7% productive rearrangements and segregating when the between-donor standard deviation exceeded 5%. A statistical classification framework was built for diagnosing cytomegalovirus status from the catalog of TCR beta chain sequences. V and J gene assignment, in a later analysis, came from comparing TCR nucleotide sequences with IMGT/GENE-DB human TR gene sequences. Using the TCRdist pipeline, a later analysis assigned CDR3 sequences along with most-parsimonious VDJ recombination scenarios. In a later analysis, each TCR beta chain was defined by its CDR3 amino acid sequence together with its V-gene family, and reads without a unique V-gene family were excluded. A later analysis removed roughly 590 highly shared, low-generation-probability nucleotide sequences to deal with suspected cross-contamination and a sequencing artifact. For each public chain, a later analysis derived a clonal expansion index from normalized ranks of inferred template counts within each repertoire. A later analysis computed generation probabilities with a VDJ recombination model fitted to out-of-frame rearrangements, and checked the results against IGoR. In a later analysis, hypergeometric tests were used to score TCR-TCR, TCR-HLA and TCR-CMV co-occurrence, with a repertoire-size bias correction applied to TCR pairs. A later analysis estimated false discovery rates by permuting HLA or CMV assignments 20 times. In a later analysis, co-occurring TCRs were grouped with DBSCAN, and TCRdist sequence similarity was added when clustering was performed within HLA-allele-positive subsets. Co-occurrence clustering excluded repertoires with fewer than 30,000 or more than 120,000 public chains, plus five with anomalous nucleotide sharing. In its TCRdb copy, this immuneACCESS table keeps in-frame sequences only and misses some clones. Where compared with another copy, unresolved V genes explain less than half of these, and the others have no known cause. V, J and clone size reflect that table, while D and trimming were determined from the DNA. This sample holds tens of thousands of clones; roughly 69% were observed only once. Jointly, the top ten make up about 6.7% of the sample.

A note on this clone: The antigen this receptor binds is unknown. There are no base qualities to consult, and no much larger clone falls within one base.

The clonotype comes from a woman in her twenties or thirties in good health and CMV-seronegative. The sequencing input was PBMCs. The rearranged chain carries TRBV7-3 and TRBJ2-6; 8 of the junction bases match TRBD1. The nucleotide sequence is TGTGCCAGCAGCTTAACTGGTCGGGACAGGAGCTCTGGGGCCAACGTCCTGACTTTC. Its product reads: CASSLTGRDRSSGANVLTF.